One T cell receptor (beta chain) is described in this entry. Trimming cost V 5 bases and J 0 bases; bases outside gene matches: 3. Germline loops: CDR1 SGHRS, CDR2 YFSETQ. The CDR3 consists of 14 residues. This sample was included in a study of cytomegalovirus exposure and HLA in healthy donors. Researchers ran the PCR with 60 Vbeta and 13 Jbeta primers. Profiling relied on immunoSEQ multiplex PCR, and the TCRdb table lists in-frame clones only, not all of them. This sample has roughly 140,000 clones, with 60% to 70% found just once. This rearrangement joins TRBV5-1 to TRBJ1-1, with TRBD1 matching over 8 bases. The sequencing sample was made of PBMCs. This clonotype was obtained from a woman aged 55-75 years in good health and CMV-seropositive. In DNA, the CDR3 is TGCGCCAGCAGGGGGGACAGGTTGAACACTGAAGCTTTCTTT. Encoded protein: CASRGDRLNTEAFF.